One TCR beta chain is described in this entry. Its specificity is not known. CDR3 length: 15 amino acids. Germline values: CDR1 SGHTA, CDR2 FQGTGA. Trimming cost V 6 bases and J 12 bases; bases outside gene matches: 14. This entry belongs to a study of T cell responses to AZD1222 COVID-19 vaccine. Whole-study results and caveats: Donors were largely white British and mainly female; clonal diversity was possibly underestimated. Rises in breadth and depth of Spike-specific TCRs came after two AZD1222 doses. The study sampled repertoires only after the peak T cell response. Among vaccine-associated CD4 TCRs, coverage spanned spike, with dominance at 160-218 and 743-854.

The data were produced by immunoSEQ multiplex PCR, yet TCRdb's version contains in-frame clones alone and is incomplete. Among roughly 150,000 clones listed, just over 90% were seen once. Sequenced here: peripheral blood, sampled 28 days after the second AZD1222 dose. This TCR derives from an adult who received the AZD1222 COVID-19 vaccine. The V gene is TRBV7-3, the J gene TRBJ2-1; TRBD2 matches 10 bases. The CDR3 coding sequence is TGTGCCAGCAGGCTAACTAGCGGGGACCTCAGATGGCAGTTCTTC. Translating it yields CASRLTSGDLRWQFF. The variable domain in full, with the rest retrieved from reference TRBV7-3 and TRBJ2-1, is GAGVSQTPSNKVTEKGKYVELRCDPISGHTALYWYRQSLGQGPEFLIYFQGTGAADDSGLPNDRFFAVRPEGSVSTLKIQRTERGDSAVYLCASRLTSGDLRWQFFGPGTRLTVL.